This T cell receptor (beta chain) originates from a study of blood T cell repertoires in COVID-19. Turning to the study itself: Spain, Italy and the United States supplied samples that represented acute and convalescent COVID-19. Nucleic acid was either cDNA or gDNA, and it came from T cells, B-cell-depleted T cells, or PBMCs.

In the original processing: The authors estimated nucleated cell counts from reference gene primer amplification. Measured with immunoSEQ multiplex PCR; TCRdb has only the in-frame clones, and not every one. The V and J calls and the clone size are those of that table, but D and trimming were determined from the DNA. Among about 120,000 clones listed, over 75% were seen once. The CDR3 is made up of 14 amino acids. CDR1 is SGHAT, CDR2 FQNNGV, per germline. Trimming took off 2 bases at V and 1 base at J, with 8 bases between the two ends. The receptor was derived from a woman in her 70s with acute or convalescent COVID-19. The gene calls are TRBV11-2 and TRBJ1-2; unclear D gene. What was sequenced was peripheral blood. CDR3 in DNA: TGTGCCAGCAGCTTATTGACTGATAACTATGGCTACACCTTC. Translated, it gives CASSLLTDNYGYTF.